This T cell receptor beta chain was sequenced for a study of blood T cell repertoires in COVID-19. Background on the study: From T cells, B-cell-depleted T cells, or PBMCs came the material, which was cDNA or gDNA.

The data were produced by immunoSEQ multiplex PCR, yet TCRdb's version contains in-frame clones alone and is incomplete. Of tens of thousands of clones listed, 72% are singletons. This CDR3 region has 14 residues. Trimming took 3 bases from V and 5 from J; bases not matched to a gene: 6. Germline CDR1 is SNHLY and CDR2 is FYNNEI. In this sample, this clone turned up a few times. Sequencing used peripheral blood. This chain joins TRBV2 and TRBJ1-1; 7 bases fit TRBD1. The sequence was obtained from a woman in her fifties or sixties in a cohort sampled during active or convalescent COVID-19. CDR3 protein: CASSEQGVRTEAFF. The CDR3 nucleotides read TGTGCCAGCAGTGAGCAGGGGGTAAGAACTGAAGCTTTCTTT.